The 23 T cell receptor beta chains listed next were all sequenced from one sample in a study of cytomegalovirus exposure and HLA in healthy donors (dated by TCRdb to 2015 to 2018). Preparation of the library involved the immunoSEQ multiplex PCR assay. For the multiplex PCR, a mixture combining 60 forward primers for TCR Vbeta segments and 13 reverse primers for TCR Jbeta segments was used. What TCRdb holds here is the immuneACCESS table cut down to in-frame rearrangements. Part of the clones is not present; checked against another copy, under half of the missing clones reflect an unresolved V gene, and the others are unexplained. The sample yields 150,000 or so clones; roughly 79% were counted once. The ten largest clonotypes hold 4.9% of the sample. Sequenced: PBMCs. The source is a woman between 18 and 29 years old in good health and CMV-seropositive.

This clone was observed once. For the CDR3, the DNA is TGTGCCAGCAGCGAAACTAGCGGGGGGGCTACGGATGAGCAGTTCTTC. Residues: CASSETSGGATDEQFF. The chain combines TRBV7-9 with TRBJ2-1; 13 bases are a match to TRBD2. Germline V gives CDR1 SEHNR, CDR2 FQNEAQ (reference sequence). J was trimmed by 8 bases and V by 5 bases; bases with no gene match: 9. The CDR3 has 16 residues.

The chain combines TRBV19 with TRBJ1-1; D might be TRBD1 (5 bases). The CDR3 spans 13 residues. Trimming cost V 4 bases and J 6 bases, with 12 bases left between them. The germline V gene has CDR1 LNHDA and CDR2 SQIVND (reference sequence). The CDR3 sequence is CASSNQGYAEAFF. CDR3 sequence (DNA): TGTGCCAGTAGTAACCAGGGTTATGCTGAAGCTTTCTTT.

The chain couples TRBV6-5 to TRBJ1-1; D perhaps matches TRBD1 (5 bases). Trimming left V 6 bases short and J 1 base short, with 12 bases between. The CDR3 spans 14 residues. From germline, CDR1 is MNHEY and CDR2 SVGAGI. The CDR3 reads CASRQDRTNTEAFF. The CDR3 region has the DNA TGTGCCAGCAGACAGGATCGAACGAACACTGAAGCTTTCTTT.

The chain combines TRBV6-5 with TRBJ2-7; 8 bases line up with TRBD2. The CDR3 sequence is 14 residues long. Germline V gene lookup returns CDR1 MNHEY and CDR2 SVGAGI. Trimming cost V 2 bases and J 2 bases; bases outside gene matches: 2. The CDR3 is CASSYRRGAYEQYF. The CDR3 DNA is TGTGCCAGCAGTTACAGGCGGGGGGCCTACGAGCAGTACTTC.

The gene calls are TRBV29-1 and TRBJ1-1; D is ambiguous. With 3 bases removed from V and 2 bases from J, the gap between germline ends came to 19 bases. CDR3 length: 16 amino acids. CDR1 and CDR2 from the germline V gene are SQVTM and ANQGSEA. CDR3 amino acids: CSVERFPTHLNTEAFF. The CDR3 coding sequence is TGCAGCGTTGAGCGATTCCCCACCCATTTAAACACTGAAGCTTTCTTT.

This CDR3 reads CASSLEGSGQETQYF. In DNA, the CDR3 is TGTGCCAGCAGCTTAGAGGGTAGCGGGCAAGAGACCCAGTACTTC. The chain recombines TRBV7-8 with TRBJ2-5, with 7 bases matching TRBD2. J was trimmed by 2 bases and V by 1 base; bases with no gene match: 4. The CDR3 has 15 residues. CDR1 and CDR2 (germline): SGHVS, FQNEAQ. The full variable domain, with the rest looked up from reference TRBV7-8 and TRBJ2-5, is GAGVSQSPRYKVAKRGQDVALRCDPISGHVSLFWYQQALGQGPEFLTYFQNEAQLDKSGLPSDRFFAERPEGSVSTLKIQRTQQEDSAVYLCASSLEGSGQETQYFGPGTRLLVL.

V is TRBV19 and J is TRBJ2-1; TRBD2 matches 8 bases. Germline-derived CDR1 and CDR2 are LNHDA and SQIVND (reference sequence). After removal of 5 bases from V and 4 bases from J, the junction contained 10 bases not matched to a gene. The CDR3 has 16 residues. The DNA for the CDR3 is TGTGCCAGTAGTCTCCCCGGGGGGGCCCTTTACAATGAGCAGTTCTTC. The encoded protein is CASSLPGGALYNEQFF. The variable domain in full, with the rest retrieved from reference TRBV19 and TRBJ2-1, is DGGITQSPKYLFRKEGQNVTLSCEQNLNHDAMYWYRQDPGQGLRLIYYSQIVNDFQKGDIAEGYSVSREKKESFPLTVTSAQKNPTAFYLCASSLPGGALYNEQFFGPGTRLTVL.

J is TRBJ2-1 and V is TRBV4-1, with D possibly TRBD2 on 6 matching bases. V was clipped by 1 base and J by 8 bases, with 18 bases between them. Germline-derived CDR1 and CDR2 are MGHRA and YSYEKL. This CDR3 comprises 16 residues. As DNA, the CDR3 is TGCGCCAGCAGCCAAGTAGCCGGGACTTGGAGCGATGAGCAGTTCTTC. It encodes CASSQVAGTWSDEQFF.

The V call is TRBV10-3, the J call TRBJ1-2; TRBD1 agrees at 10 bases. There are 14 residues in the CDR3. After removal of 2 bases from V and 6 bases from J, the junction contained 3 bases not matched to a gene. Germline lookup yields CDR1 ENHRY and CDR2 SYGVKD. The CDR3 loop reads CAISETGTGDGYTF. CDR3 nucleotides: TGTGCCATCAGTGAGACCGGGACAGGGGATGGCTACACCTTC.

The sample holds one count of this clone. The CDR3 region has the DNA TGTGCCATCAGTGAGTCGAAGGGAAGGGGCAATGAGCAGTTCTTC. Translated, it gives CAISESKGRGNEQFF. V and J are TRBV10-3 and TRBJ2-1; D may be TRBD1 (5 bases). This CDR3 contains 15 residues. Germline-derived CDR1 and CDR2 are ENHRY and SYGVKD. Trimming took off 0 bases at V and 6 bases at J, with 12 bases between the two ends.

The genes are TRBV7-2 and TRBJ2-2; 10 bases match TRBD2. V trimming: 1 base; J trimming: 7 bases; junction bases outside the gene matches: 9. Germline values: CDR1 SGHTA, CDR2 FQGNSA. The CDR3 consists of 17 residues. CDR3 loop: CASSLVASGGAIGELFF. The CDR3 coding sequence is TGTGCCAGCAGCTTAGTGGCCAGCGGGGGGGCCATCGGGGAGCTGTTTTTT.

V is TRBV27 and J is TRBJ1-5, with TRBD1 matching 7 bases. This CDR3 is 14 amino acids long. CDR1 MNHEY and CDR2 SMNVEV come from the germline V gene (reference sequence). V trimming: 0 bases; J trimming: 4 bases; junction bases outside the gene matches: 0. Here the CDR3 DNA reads TGTGCCAGCAGTTTATCGGGACAGAATCAGCCCCAGCATTTT. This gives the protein CASSLSGQNQPQHF.

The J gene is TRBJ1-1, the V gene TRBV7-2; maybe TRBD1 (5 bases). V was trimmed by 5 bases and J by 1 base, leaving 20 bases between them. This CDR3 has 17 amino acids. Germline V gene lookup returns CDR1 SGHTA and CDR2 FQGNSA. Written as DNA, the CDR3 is TGTGCCAGCAGCCTACAGGTATCGTGGAGGGGGAACACTGAAGCTTTCTTT. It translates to CASSLQVSWRGNTEAFF.

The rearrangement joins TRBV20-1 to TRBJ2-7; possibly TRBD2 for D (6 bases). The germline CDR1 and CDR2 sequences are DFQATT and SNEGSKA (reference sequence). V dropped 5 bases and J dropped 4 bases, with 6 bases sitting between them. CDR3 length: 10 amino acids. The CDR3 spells CSAGRYEQYF. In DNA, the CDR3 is TGCAGTGCTGGGAGGTACGAGCAGTACTTC.

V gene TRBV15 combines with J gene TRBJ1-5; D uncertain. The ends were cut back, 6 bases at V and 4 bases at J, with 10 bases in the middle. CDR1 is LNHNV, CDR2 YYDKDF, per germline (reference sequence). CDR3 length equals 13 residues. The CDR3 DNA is TGTGCCACCAGGGGAGGGTTTAATCAGCCCCAGCATTTT. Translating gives CATRGGFNQPQHF.

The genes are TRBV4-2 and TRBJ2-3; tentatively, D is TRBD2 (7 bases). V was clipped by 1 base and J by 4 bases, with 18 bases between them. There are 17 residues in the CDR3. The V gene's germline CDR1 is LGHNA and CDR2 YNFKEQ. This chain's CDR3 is CASSQAWEGGGSDTQYF. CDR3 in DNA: TGTGCCAGCAGCCAAGCTTGGGAGGGGGGTGGGTCAGATACGCAGTATTTT.

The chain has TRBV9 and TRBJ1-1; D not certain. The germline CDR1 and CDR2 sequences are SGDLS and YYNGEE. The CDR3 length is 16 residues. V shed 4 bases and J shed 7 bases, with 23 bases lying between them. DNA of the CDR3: TGTGCCAGCAGCCCCAAAGACCTGAGAGGGAAGAATGAAGCTTTCTTT. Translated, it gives CASSPKDLRGKNEAFF.

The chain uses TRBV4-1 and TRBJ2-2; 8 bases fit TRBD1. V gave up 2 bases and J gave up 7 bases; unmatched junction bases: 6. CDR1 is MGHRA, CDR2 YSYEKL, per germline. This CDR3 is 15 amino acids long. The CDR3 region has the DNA TGCGCCAGCAGCCAAATGGACAGGGATTTCGGGGAGCTGTTTTTT. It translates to CASSQMDRDFGELFF.

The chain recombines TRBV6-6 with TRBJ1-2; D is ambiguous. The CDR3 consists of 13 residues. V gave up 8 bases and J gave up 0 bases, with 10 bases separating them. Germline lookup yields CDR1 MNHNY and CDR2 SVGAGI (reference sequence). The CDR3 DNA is TGTGCCAGCTCGGGGTCCACTAACTATGGCTACACCTTC. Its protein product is CASSGSTNYGYTF.

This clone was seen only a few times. CDR3 coding DNA: TGTGCCAGCAGCTCCGAAATCGGGACAGGGGGCGATGGCTACACCTTC. Protein sequence: CASSSEIGTGGDGYTF. The rearrangement links TRBV11-2 to TRBJ1-2, with 12 bases that match TRBD1. Looked up from germline, CDR1 is SGHAT and CDR2 is FQNNGV. Trimming removed 4 bases from V and 6 bases from J; junction bases left unmatched: 9. CDR3 length: 16 residues.

CDR3 in amino acids: CASSLTGVGNTIYF. CDR3 nucleotides: TGCGCCAGCAGCTTAACAGGGGTGGGAAACACCATATATTTT. The J gene is TRBJ1-3, the V gene TRBV5-1; 7 nucleotides agree with TRBD1. Per germline, CDR1 SGHRS and CDR2 YFSETQ. The CDR3 sequence is 14 residues long. The V and J ends lost 2 bases and 4 bases, in that order; junction bases with no gene match: 3.

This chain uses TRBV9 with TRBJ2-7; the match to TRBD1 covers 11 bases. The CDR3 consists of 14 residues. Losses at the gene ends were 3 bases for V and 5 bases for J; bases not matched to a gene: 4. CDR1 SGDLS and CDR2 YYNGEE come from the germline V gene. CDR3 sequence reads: CASSAGTGGDEQYF. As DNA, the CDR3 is TGTGCCAGCAGCGCCGGGACAGGGGGGGACGAGCAGTACTTC.

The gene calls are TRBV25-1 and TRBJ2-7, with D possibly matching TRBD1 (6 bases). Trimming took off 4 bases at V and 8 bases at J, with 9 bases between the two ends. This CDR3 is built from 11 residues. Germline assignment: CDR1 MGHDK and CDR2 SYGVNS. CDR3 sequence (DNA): TGTGCCAGCAGTGCCGACAGGAAGCAGTACTTC. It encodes CASSADRKQYF.